This T cell receptor beta chain was captured by sequencing in a study of identical twins. Broader study findings: Abundant cord blood beta clonotypes carried fewer insertions; memory repertoires showed none. Alpha sequences out of frame and shared by twins had excess low generation probability.

This clonotype was recorded a few times. No antigen is known for it. MiXCR was run by TCRdb on the 5' RACE reads, yielding one entry per CDR3 protein. This table has some 590,000 distinct CDR3 sequences, approximately 9.6% appearing once. The CDR3 totals 16 residues. J gave up 9 bases and V 4 bases, and 12 bases lay outside the gene matches. CDR1 and CDR2 (germline): MDHEN, SYDVKM. The sample was also reused in another study, on yellow fever vaccine responses in identical twins.

The sequence was collected from a woman aged 18-35 years in good health. V and J are TRBV28 and TRBJ2-2; TRBD1 agrees at 9 bases. Sequenced material: PBMCs. In DNA, the CDR3 is TGTGCCAGCAGTTCAACCGGGACAGGGCTGCCCAGGGAGCTGTTTTTT. It codes for CASSSTGTGLPRELFF.